The 4 T cell receptor beta chains below were found in one sample sequenced in a study of CD8+ T cells in alopecia areata. Noted treatment: oral pan-JAK inhibitor, 5-10 mg twice daily. Reverse transcription of extracted RNA yielded cDNA, which provided the sequencing template. Produced via immunoSEQ multiplex PCR; TCRdb's table is partial and in-frame only. The table has about 190,000 clones, about three fifths seen once. The sequencing here drew on CD4+ T cells sorted from blood, taken at week 4, from a patient treated with tofacitinib. Every receptor here comes from a human donor with alopecia areata.

With regard to this clone: The same CDR3 can be traced to other DNA sequences in this sample. The genes are TRBV29-1 and TRBJ2-3, with D perhaps TRBD1 or TRBD2 (5 bases each). CDR1 SQVTM and CDR2 ANQGSEA come from the germline V gene. V was trimmed by 1 base and J by 0 bases, leaving 5 bases between them. The CDR3 has 13 amino acids. The CDR3 DNA sequence: TGCAGCGTTGAAGGGGGGAGCACAGATACGCAGTATTTT. As protein: CSVEGGSTDTQYF.

The CDR3 DNA reads TGTGCCTGGAGCCAGGGACTAGCGGTCAATGAGCAGTTCTTC. Its protein product is CAWSQGLAVNEQFF. The chain carries TRBV30 and TRBJ2-1, with 11 bases that match TRBD2. Looked up from germline, CDR1 is GTSNPN and CDR2 is SVGIG (reference sequence). The trim removed 3 bases at V and 6 bases at J, leaving 4 bases unmatched. The CDR3 is made up of 14 amino acids.

The rearrangement links TRBV5-1 to TRBJ2-1; 9 nucleotides line up with TRBD2. Germline loops: CDR1 SGHRS, CDR2 YFSETQ. Trimming took 0 bases from V and 8 from J; bases not matched to a gene: 9. The CDR3 has 16 residues. The CDR3 DNA sequence: TGCGCCAGCAGCTTGGCCTGGGCGGGAGGGCCAGATGAGCAGTTCTTC. It translates to CASSLAWAGGPDEQFF.

This rearrangement joins TRBV7-9 to TRBJ2-1; 9 nucleotides agree with TRBD2. This CDR3 region has 16 residues. Germline V lookup: CDR1 SEHNR, CDR2 FQNEAQ (reference sequence). The junction had 6 bases not matched to a gene; V was cut back by 1 base and J by 5 bases. DNA for the CDR3: TGTGCCAGCAGCTTAGGGGGAAGCGGGAGGCACAATGAGCAGTTCTTC. It codes for CASSLGGSGRHNEQFF.